What follows describes a single TCR beta chain. No antigen is known for it. Assay: immunoSEQ multiplex PCR; the TCRdb copy retains only in-frame clones and omits some. The table records under 200,000 clones, around 90% of them present only once. The CDR3 is made up of 15 amino acids. Germline values: CDR1 KGHSH, CDR2 LQKENI. V dropped 3 bases and J dropped 4 bases, with 15 bases sitting between them. This record belongs to a study of T cell responses to AZD1222 COVID-19 vaccine. Overall study context: Researchers grouped second doses given at about 4 or about 12 weeks into one pool. Study observations and caveats: Spike as a whole was targeted by vaccine-associated CD4 TCRs, dominant at 160-218 and 743-854. The study sampled repertoires only after the peak T cell response. Unmutated variant regions reportedly attract nearly half of all spike-specific TCRs.

The chain is built from TRBV18 and TRBJ1-2; tentatively, D is TRBD1 (5 bases). The TCR was taken from an adult in good health. Sequencing was performed on peripheral blood, taken on day 0 of AZD1222 vaccination. CDR3 sequence reads: CASSPPGGSVYGYTF. DNA of the CDR3: TGTGCCAGCTCACCCCCCGGGGGGTCGGTCTATGGCTACACCTTC.